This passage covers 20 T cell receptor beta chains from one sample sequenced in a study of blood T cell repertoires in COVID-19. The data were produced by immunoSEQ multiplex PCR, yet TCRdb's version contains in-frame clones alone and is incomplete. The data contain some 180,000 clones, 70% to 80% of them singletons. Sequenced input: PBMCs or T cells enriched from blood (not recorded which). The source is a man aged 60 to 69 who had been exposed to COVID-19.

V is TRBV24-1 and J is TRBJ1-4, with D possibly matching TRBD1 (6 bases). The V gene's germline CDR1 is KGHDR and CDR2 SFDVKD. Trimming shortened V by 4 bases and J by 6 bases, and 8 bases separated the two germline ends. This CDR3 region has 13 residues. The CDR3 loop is CATSDGGHEKLFF. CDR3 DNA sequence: TGTGCCACCAGTGACGGGGGGCATGAAAAACTGTTTTTT.

The CDR3 here is CATQAGGSYEQYF. CDR3 bases: TGTGCCACTCAAGCGGGAGGAAGCTACGAGCAGTACTTC. The rearrangement uses TRBV27 and TRBJ2-7; 9 nucleotides match TRBD2. The germline gives CDR1 MNHEY, CDR2 SMNVEV (reference sequence). The CDR3 runs 13 residues. V trimming: 10 bases; J trimming: 3 bases; junction bases outside the gene matches: 7.

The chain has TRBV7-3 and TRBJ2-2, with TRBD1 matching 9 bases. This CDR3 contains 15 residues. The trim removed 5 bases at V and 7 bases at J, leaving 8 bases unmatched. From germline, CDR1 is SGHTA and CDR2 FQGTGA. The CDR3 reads CASSRDRAFGGELFF. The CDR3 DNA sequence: TGTGCCAGCAGCCGGGACAGGGCTTTTGGCGGGGAGCTGTTTTTT.

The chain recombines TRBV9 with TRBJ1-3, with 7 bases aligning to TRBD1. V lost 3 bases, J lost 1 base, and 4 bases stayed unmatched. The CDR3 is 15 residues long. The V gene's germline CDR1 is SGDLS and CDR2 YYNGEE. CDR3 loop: CASSGMTGSGNTIYF. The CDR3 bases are TGTGCCAGCAGCGGAATGACAGGGTCTGGAAACACCATATATTTT.

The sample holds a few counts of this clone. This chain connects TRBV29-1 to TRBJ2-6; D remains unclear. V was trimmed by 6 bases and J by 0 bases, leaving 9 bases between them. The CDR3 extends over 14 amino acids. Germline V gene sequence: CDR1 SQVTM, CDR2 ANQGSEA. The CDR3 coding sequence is TGCAGCGTGAGAGCGAGCTCTGGGGCCAACGTCCTGACTTTC. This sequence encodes CSVRASSGANVLTF.

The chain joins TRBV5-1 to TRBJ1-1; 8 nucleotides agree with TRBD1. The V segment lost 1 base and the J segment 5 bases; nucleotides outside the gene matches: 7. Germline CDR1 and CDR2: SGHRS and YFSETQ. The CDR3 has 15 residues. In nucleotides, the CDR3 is TGCGCCAGCAGCTTGACAGGGGGGATTTGGACTGAAGCTTTCTTT. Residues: CASSLTGGIWTEAFF.

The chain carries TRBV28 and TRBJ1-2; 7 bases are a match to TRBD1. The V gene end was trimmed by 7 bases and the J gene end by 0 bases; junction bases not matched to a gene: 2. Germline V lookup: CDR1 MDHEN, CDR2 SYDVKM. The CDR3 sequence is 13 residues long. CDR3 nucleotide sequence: TGTGCCAGCATCCAGGGGGCTAACTATGGCTACACCTTC. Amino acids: CASIQGANYGYTF.

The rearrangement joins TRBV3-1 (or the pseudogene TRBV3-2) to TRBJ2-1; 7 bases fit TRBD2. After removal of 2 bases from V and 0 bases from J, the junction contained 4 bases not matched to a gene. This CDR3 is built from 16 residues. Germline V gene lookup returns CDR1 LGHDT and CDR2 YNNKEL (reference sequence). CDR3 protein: CASSQQRGSSYNEQFF. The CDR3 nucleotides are TGTGCCAGCAGCCAACAGCGGGGTAGCTCCTACAATGAGCAGTTCTTC.

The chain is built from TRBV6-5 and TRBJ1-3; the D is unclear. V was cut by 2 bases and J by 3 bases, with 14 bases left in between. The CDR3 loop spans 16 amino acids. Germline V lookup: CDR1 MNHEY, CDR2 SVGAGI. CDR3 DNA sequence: TGTGCCAGCAGTTACGAGGAGAGGGTGGGTGGAAACACCATATATTTT. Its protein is CASSYEERVGGNTIYF.

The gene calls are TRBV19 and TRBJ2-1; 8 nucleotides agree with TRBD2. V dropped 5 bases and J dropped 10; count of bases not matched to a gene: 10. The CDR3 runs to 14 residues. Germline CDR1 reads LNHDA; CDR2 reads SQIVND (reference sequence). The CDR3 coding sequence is TGTGCCAGTAGTTTTGGGACTAGGTCGCGGGAGCAGTTCTTC. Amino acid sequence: CASSFGTRSREQFF.

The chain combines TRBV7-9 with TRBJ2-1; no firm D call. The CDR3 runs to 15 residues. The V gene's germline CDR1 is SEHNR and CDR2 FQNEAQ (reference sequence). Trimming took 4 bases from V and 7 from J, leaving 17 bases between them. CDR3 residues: CASSSNLSPMNEQFF. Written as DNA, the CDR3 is TGTGCCAGCAGCTCCAACCTATCTCCGATGAATGAGCAGTTCTTC.

The CDR3 is CASSPRTDEKLFF. CDR3 DNA: TGCGCCAGCAGCCCAAGGACAGATGAAAAACTGTTTTTT. The genes are TRBV5-1 and TRBJ1-4; a possible D gene is TRBD1 (6 bases). CDR3 length: 13 residues. Trimming removed 4 bases from V and 6 bases from J, with 10 bases in between. The germline CDR1 and CDR2 sequences are SGHRS and YFSETQ.

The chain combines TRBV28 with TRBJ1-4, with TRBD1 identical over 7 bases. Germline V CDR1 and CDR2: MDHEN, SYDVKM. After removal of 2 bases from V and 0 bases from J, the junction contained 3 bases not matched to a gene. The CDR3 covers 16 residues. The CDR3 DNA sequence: TGTGCCAGCAGTTTAAGAACAGGGGCAACTAATGAAAAACTGTTTTTT. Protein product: CASSLRTGATNEKLFF.

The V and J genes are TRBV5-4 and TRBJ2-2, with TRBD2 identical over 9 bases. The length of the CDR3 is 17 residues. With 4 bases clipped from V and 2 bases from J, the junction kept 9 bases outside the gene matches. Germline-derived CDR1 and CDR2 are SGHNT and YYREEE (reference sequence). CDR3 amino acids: CASSPAGLAGNTGELFF. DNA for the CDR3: TGTGCCAGCAGCCCGGCTGGCCTAGCGGGAAACACCGGGGAGCTGTTTTTT.

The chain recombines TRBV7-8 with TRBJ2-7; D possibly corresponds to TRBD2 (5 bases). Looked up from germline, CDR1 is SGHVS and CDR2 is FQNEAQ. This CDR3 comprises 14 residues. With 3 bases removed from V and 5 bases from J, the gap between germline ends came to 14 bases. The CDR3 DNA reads TGTGCCAGCAGCTTCGAGCAACTAGTCGACGAGCAGTACTTC. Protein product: CASSFEQLVDEQYF.

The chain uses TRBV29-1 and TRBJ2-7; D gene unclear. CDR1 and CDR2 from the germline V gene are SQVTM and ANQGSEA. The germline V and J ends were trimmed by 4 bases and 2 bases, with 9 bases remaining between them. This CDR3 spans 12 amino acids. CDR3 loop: CSVGAVTYEQYF. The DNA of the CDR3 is TGCAGCGTTGGGGCAGTGACCTACGAGCAGTACTTC.

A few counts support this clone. For the CDR3, the DNA is TGTGCCAGCGGAGGGGATGCGGGGGAGACCCAGTACTTC. Translation gives CASGGDAGETQYF. V usage is TRBV5-4 and J usage is TRBJ2-5; possibly TRBD2 for D (6 bases). Trimming left V 7 bases short and J 5 bases short, with 15 bases between. Germline V CDR1 and CDR2: SGHNT, YYREEE (reference sequence). The CDR3 spans 13 residues.

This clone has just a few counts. CDR3: CASSRAGTINSPLHF. The CDR3 nucleotides are TGTGCCAGCAGCCGGGCCGGGACAATAAATTCACCCCTCCACTTT. The chain combines TRBV5-6 with TRBJ1-6; a weak D match, TRBD1 (6 bases). In germline, CDR1 is SGHDT, CDR2 YYEEEE. The CDR3 runs to 15 residues. The V end was cut by 4 bases, the J end by 7 bases, with 15 bases between.

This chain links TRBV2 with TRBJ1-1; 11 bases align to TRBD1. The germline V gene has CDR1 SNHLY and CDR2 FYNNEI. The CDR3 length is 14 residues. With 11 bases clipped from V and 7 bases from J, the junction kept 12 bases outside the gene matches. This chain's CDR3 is CAQGRTGGGSEAFF. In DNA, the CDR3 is TGTGCCCAGGGACGGACAGGGGGCGGGAGTGAAGCTTTCTTT.

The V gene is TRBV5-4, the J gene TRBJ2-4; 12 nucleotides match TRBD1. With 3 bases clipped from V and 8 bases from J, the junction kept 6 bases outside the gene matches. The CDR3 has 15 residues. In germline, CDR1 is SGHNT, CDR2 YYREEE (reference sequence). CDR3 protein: CASSWGQGARDIQYF. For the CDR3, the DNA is TGTGCCAGCAGCTGGGGACAGGGGGCGCGCGACATTCAGTACTTC.